The TCR beta chain under discussion was sequenced for a study of shared clonotypes between healthy human individuals. Study-wide context: In total, the donors were a couple of women and a few men aged 18 to 49.

The assay was immunoSEQ multiplex PCR, and TCRdb's table has in-frame clones only and misses some. The sample records around 720,000 clones, 73% being singletons. The CDR3 runs to 14 residues. V lost 6 bases, J lost 2 bases, and 11 bases lay in between. In germline, CDR1 is MNHNS, CDR2 SASEGT. This TCR was recovered from a woman aged 30 to 39 in good health. Sequencing was carried out using memory CD4+ T cells sorted from blood. Subset of the sample: CD45RA-negative fraction. The genes are TRBV6-1 and TRBJ1-5; D may be TRBD1 (6 bases). The CDR3 loop reads CASSSGVGNQPQHF. CDR3 nucleotide sequence: TGTGCCAGCAGCTCAGGGGTTGGCAATCAGCCCCAGCATTTT.